The 29 T cell receptor beta chains below all came from one sample that was sequenced in a study of OX40 agonist ivuxolimab in advanced cancers. The data were produced by immunoSEQ multiplex PCR, yet TCRdb's version contains in-frame clones alone and is incomplete. The sample carries over 8,500 clones, 70% to 80% recorded once. The sample consisted of CD4+ or CD8+ T cells sorted from blood, taken in a trial of the OX40 agonist ivuxolimab. Receptor source: an adult with an advanced solid tumor such as melanoma, head and neck, liver or kidney cancer.

V is TRBV7-9 and J is TRBJ1-2, with 7 bases identical to TRBD1. The CDR3 runs 15 residues. CDR1 and CDR2 (germline): SEHNR, FQNEAQ (reference sequence). The junction had 10 bases not matched to a gene; V was cut back by 5 bases and J by 4 bases. In nucleotides, the CDR3 is TGTGCCAGCAGCAACCGGGACAGCCACCTCTATGGCTACACCTTC. It specifies CASSNRDSHLYGYTF.

This clone was counted a few times. The rearrangement joins TRBV10-3 to TRBJ2-1; 7 positions match TRBD1. The germline CDR1 and CDR2 sequences are ENHRY and SYGVKD. Losses at the gene ends were 8 bases for V and 5 bases for J; bases not matched to a gene: 9. The CDR3 has 14 residues. CDR3 residues: CAIGEGTVNNEQFF. The CDR3 DNA reads TGTGCCATCGGAGAGGGGACAGTGAACAATGAGCAGTTCTTC.

Here the CDR3 DNA reads TGTGCCAGCTCGCGGACAGACTACGAGCAGTACTTC. Residues: CASSRTDYEQYF. The chain couples TRBV5-8 to TRBJ2-7, with a possible D match to TRBD1 (6 bases). This CDR3 has 12 amino acids. V was shortened by 7 bases and J by 3 bases, with 11 bases between the two germline ends. Germline V gene data show CDR1 as SGHTS and CDR2 as YDEGEE.

This clone has just a few counts. The chain recombines TRBV19 with TRBJ2-2; unclear D gene. V shed 9 bases and J shed 5 bases, with 16 bases lying between them. Looked up from germline, CDR1 is LNHDA and CDR2 is SQIVND (reference sequence). This CDR3 is 14 amino acids long. This CDR3 reads CASLDPGHTGELFF. As DNA, the CDR3 is TGTGCCAGCCTGGACCCCGGGCATACCGGGGAGCTGTTTTTT. Based on the CDR3 plus reference TRBV19 and TRBJ2-2, the full variable domain is DGGITQSPKYLFRKEGQNVTLSCEQNLNHDAMYWYRQDPGQGLRLIYYSQIVNDFQKGDIAEGYSVSREKKESFPLTVTSAQKNPTAFYLCASLDPGHTGELFFGEGSRLTVL.

Here the CDR3 reads CASSTTGTGIYEQYF. Here the CDR3 DNA reads TGTGCCAGCAGCACGACCGGGACAGGGATCTACGAGCAGTACTTC. The chain uses TRBV5-4 and TRBJ2-7; 9 bases agree with TRBD1. The germline V gene encodes CDR1 SGHNT and CDR2 YYREEE (reference sequence). The CDR3 sequence is 15 residues long. V lost 4 bases and J lost 3; bases outside the gene matches: 8.

This clone was counted a single time. The rearrangement links TRBV6-6 to TRBJ2-5; a weak D match, TRBD2 (6 bases). Per the germline V gene, CDR1 is MNHNY and CDR2 is SVGAGI (reference sequence). V lost 11 bases to trimming and J lost 4 bases, with 11 bases between them. The CDR3 has 11 residues. CDR3 sequence: CAGGIGETQYF. CDR3 nucleotides: TGTGCCGGGGGGATAGGAGAGACCCAGTACTTC.

The chain uses TRBV7-3 and TRBJ2-1, with D tentatively TRBD2 (5 bases). Trimming pared 1 base from V and 6 bases from J, leaving 10 bases between. This CDR3 region has 14 residues. In germline, CDR1 is SGHTA, CDR2 FQGTGA. CDR3 in amino acids: CASSLKGGGNEQFF. The CDR3 nucleotides are TGTGCCAGCAGCTTAAAGGGTGGAGGCAATGAGCAGTTCTTC.

There are a few counts of this clone. The chain employs TRBV6-4 and TRBJ2-1; the match to TRBD2 covers 9 bases. Germline trimming cut 3 bases from V and 6 bases from J; bases unmatched to any gene: 3. Per germline, CDR1 MRHNA and CDR2 SNTAGT. The CDR3 covers 14 residues. This CDR3 is CASSEGLASNEQFF. In nucleotides, the CDR3 is TGTGCCAGCAGTGAAGGACTAGCGAGCAATGAGCAGTTCTTC.

The chain carries TRBV19 and TRBJ2-1; D not certain. The ends were cut back, 6 bases at V and 5 bases at J, with 20 bases in the middle. Germline V gene sequence: CDR1 LNHDA, CDR2 SQIVND (reference sequence). CDR3 length: 16 amino acids. The CDR3 region is CASRDLGSFFDNEQFF. The CDR3 bases are TGTGCCAGTAGAGATCTAGGATCGTTCTTCGACAATGAGCAGTTCTTC.

The gene calls are TRBV6-1 and TRBJ2-3, with 11 bases that match TRBD2. CDR3 length equals 17 residues. V trimming: 1 base; J trimming: 3 bases; junction bases outside the gene matches: 6. Germline CDR1 and CDR2: MNHNS and SASEGT. The CDR3, as DNA: TGTGCCAGCAGTGAAGGTAGCGGGGGGGCCCGGACAGATACGCAGTATTTT. Amino acids: CASSEGSGGARTDTQYF.

The chain couples TRBV7-9 to TRBJ1-1, with TRBD1 identical over 9 bases. CDR1 is SEHNR, CDR2 FQNEAQ, per germline (reference sequence). CDR3 length: 15 residues. The junction had 4 bases not matched to a gene; V was cut back by 2 bases and J by 3 bases. CDR3 in DNA: TGTGCCAGCAGCTTACACAGGGGGCTTCACACTGAAGCTTTCTTT. Amino acids: CASSLHRGLHTEAFF. The full variable domain, completed using reference TRBV7-9 and TRBJ1-1, is DTGVSQNPRHKITKRGQNVTFRCDPISEHNRLYWYRQTLGQGPEFLTYFQNEAQLEKSRLLSDRFSAERPKGSFSTLEIQRTEQGDSAMYLCASSLHRGLHTEAFFGQGTRLTVV.

This clone was counted a single time. The chain links TRBV11-1 to TRBJ2-1, with TRBD1 identical over 10 bases. The ends lost 6 bases at V and 5 bases at J; junction bases unmatched: 4. CDR1 is SGHAT and CDR2 is FQDESV in the germline V gene (reference sequence). CDR3 length: 14 residues. CDR3 sequence reads: CASRPGQGNNEQFF. The CDR3, as DNA: TGTGCCAGCAGACCGGGACAGGGGAACAATGAGCAGTTCTTC.

The J gene is TRBJ2-1, the V gene TRBV6-5; a possible D gene is TRBD1 (5 bases). Per the germline V gene, CDR1 is MNHEY and CDR2 is SVGAGI. This CDR3 is 15 amino acids long. The V and J ends lost 0 bases and 9 bases respectively, with 15 bases between them. The CDR3 region has the DNA TGTGCCAGCAGTTACTCGGACACCTGGGCCATTGAGCAGTTCTTC. Protein sequence: CASSYSDTWAIEQFF.

This clone is medium-sized in the sample. The V gene is TRBV7-3, the J gene TRBJ2-3; D is possibly TRBD2 (6 bases). The CDR3 is 14 amino acids. CDR1 and CDR2 from the germline V gene are SGHTA and FQGTGA. V lost 2 bases, J lost 3 bases, and 9 bases lay in between. The DNA of the CDR3 is TGTGCCAGCAGCTTAGCGGGAACTACAGATACGCAGTATTTT. It yields the protein CASSLAGTTDTQYF.

V is TRBV27 and J is TRBJ1-1; tentative D call: TRBD1 (6 bases). Germline V gene lookup returns CDR1 MNHEY and CDR2 SMNVEV (reference sequence). The length of the CDR3 is 13 residues. V was clipped by 2 bases and J by 3 bases, with 7 bases between them. The CDR3 DNA reads TGTGCCAGCAGTTTACAGGGGTACACTGAAGCTTTCTTT. It is translated as CASSLQGYTEAFF.

The chain combines TRBV29-1 with TRBJ2-3; 12 bases match TRBD2. J was trimmed by 0 bases and V by 5 bases; bases with no gene match: 6. The germline V gene has CDR1 SQVTM and CDR2 ANQGSEA. The CDR3 extends over 16 amino acids. CDR3 sequence: CSVLTSGSASTDTQYF. The DNA of the CDR3 is TGCAGCGTTTTGACTAGCGGGAGTGCTAGCACAGATACGCAGTATTTT.

This rearrangement joins TRBV9 to TRBJ2-3, with no clear D. V was pared by 3 bases and J by 3 bases, with 14 bases between. The germline CDR1 and CDR2 sequences are SGDLS and YYNGEE. The CDR3 has 15 residues. The CDR3: CASSAEIDLTDTQYF. The CDR3, as DNA: TGTGCCAGCAGCGCCGAAATAGACTTAACAGATACGCAGTATTTT.

In this sample, this clone turned up a few times. This rearrangement joins TRBV9 to TRBJ1-1; D gene uncertain. The CDR3 runs 11 residues. With 5 bases removed from V and 1 base from J, the gap between germline ends came to 3 bases. The germline CDR1 and CDR2 sequences are SGDLS and YYNGEE. The CDR3 DNA reads TGTGCCAGCAGGTCGAACACTGAAGCTTTCTTT. Its protein is CASRSNTEAFF.

The chain is built from TRBV11-1 and TRBJ2-7; D is perhaps TRBD1 (6 bases). The germline V gene has CDR1 SGHAT and CDR2 FQDESV (reference sequence). The CDR3 runs to 15 residues. The V and J ends lost 5 bases and 6 bases respectively, with 20 bases between them. CDR3 DNA: TGTGCCAGCAGCACCAACTTACAGGGTCTCGGCGAGCAGTACTTC. It encodes CASSTNLQGLGEQYF.

The V and J genes are TRBV18 and TRBJ1-5; TRBD1 aligns across 10 bases. The CDR3 runs 22 residues. Germline CDR1 and CDR2: KGHSH and LQKENI. The V gene end was trimmed by 1 base and the J gene end by 4 bases; junction bases not matched to a gene: 22. CDR3 nucleotide sequence: TGTGCCAGCTCACCACTTAGCCGCGGGTGGGACAGGGGAGGTGACCTTAATCAGCCCCAGCATTTT. It translates to CASSPLSRGWDRGGDLNQPQHF. Full variable domain (outside the CDR3, taken from reference TRBV18 and TRBJ1-5): NAGVMQNPRHLVRRRGQEARLRCSPMKGHSHVYWYRQLPEEGLKFMVYLQKENIIDESGMPKERFSAEFPKEGPSILRIQQVVRGDSAAYFCASSPLSRGWDRGGDLNQPQHFGDGTRLSIL.

The chain has TRBV5-8 and TRBJ2-7; possible D gene TRBD1, 5 bases. Germline V gene sequence: CDR1 SGHTS, CDR2 YDEGEE. Between the trimmed V and J ends, which lost 2 bases and 4 bases, there was a span of 7 bases. The CDR3 covers 12 residues. The CDR3 reads CASSFRQYEQYF. In DNA form, the CDR3 reads TGTGCCAGCAGCTTCCGACAGTACGAGCAGTACTTC.

The chain employs TRBV9 and TRBJ1-4; D perhaps matches TRBD1 (5 bases). The CDR3 is 13 amino acids. CDR1 is SGDLS and CDR2 is YYNGEE in the germline V gene. With 5 bases removed from V and 5 bases from J, the gap between germline ends came to 10 bases. CDR3 sequence: CASSSGRNEKLFF. CDR3 DNA sequence: TGTGCCAGCAGTTCAGGGAGGAATGAAAAACTGTTTTTT.

The rearrangement uses TRBV29-1 and TRBJ1-1; D call uncertain. The V and J ends lost 7 bases and 5 bases respectively, with 8 bases between them. The CDR3 has 10 residues. The germline CDR1 and CDR2 sequences are SQVTM and ANQGSEA. The DNA for the CDR3 is TGCAGCGCGAGGGAGACTGAAGCTTTCTTT. This sequence encodes CSARETEAFF.

The chain links TRBV13 to TRBJ2-2; D gene ambiguous. Germline-derived CDR1 and CDR2 are PRHDT and FYEKMQ (reference sequence). Trimming shortened V by 5 bases and J by 2 bases, and 12 bases separated the two germline ends. The CDR3 runs to 15 residues. The chain's CDR3 is CASSPGPDNTGELFF. CDR3 bases: TGTGCCAGCAGCCCCGGCCCGGACAACACCGGGGAGCTGTTTTTT.

The V call is TRBV13, the J call TRBJ1-5; perhaps TRBD1 as D (6 bases). In germline, CDR1 is PRHDT, CDR2 FYEKMQ (reference sequence). V lost 2 bases to trimming and J lost 0 bases, with 11 bases between them. The CDR3 is 16 amino acids. CDR3 protein: CASSLHGGSSNQPQHF. The CDR3 DNA reads TGTGCCAGCAGCTTACACGGGGGCTCTAGCAATCAGCCCCAGCATTTT.

The chain employs TRBV19 and TRBJ2-2, with no clear D. V lost 3 bases and J 1 base, leaving 9 bases between the germline ends. Germline assignment: CDR1 LNHDA and CDR2 SQIVND (reference sequence). The CDR3 runs to 15 residues. In DNA form, the CDR3 reads TGTGCCAGTAGTATTGGCACGGTGAACACCGGGGAGCTGTTTTTT. As protein: CASSIGTVNTGELFF.

The gene calls are TRBV27 and TRBJ2-7; 8 bases align to TRBD1. Germline V gene data show CDR1 as MNHEY and CDR2 as SMNVEV (reference sequence). This CDR3 has 15 residues. The J segment lost 0 bases and the V segment lost 5 bases, leaving 6 bases of the junction unmatched. CDR3 amino acids: CASSHRTGNSYEQYF. CDR3 coding DNA: TGTGCCAGCAGTCATAGGACAGGGAACTCCTACGAGCAGTACTTC.

The chain carries TRBV9 and TRBJ1-3; D not certain. The CDR3 covers 16 residues. Germline values: CDR1 SGDLS, CDR2 YYNGEE. Trimming removed 0 bases from V and 8 bases from J, with 18 bases in between. The CDR3 DNA reads as TGTGCCAGCAGCGTAGCGGTGGGCCCCGCTAGGGACACCATATATTTT. Encoded protein: CASSVAVGPARDTIYF.

This clone was counted a few times. J is TRBJ2-3 and V is TRBV5-8; D call uncertain. CDR1 is SGHTS, CDR2 YDEGEE, per germline. The CDR3 loop spans 10 amino acids. The V end lost 8 bases, the J end lost 3 bases, and 4 bases lay between the germline ends. In DNA form, the CDR3 reads TGTGCCAGTACTACAGATACGCAGTATTTT. It encodes CASTTDTQYF.